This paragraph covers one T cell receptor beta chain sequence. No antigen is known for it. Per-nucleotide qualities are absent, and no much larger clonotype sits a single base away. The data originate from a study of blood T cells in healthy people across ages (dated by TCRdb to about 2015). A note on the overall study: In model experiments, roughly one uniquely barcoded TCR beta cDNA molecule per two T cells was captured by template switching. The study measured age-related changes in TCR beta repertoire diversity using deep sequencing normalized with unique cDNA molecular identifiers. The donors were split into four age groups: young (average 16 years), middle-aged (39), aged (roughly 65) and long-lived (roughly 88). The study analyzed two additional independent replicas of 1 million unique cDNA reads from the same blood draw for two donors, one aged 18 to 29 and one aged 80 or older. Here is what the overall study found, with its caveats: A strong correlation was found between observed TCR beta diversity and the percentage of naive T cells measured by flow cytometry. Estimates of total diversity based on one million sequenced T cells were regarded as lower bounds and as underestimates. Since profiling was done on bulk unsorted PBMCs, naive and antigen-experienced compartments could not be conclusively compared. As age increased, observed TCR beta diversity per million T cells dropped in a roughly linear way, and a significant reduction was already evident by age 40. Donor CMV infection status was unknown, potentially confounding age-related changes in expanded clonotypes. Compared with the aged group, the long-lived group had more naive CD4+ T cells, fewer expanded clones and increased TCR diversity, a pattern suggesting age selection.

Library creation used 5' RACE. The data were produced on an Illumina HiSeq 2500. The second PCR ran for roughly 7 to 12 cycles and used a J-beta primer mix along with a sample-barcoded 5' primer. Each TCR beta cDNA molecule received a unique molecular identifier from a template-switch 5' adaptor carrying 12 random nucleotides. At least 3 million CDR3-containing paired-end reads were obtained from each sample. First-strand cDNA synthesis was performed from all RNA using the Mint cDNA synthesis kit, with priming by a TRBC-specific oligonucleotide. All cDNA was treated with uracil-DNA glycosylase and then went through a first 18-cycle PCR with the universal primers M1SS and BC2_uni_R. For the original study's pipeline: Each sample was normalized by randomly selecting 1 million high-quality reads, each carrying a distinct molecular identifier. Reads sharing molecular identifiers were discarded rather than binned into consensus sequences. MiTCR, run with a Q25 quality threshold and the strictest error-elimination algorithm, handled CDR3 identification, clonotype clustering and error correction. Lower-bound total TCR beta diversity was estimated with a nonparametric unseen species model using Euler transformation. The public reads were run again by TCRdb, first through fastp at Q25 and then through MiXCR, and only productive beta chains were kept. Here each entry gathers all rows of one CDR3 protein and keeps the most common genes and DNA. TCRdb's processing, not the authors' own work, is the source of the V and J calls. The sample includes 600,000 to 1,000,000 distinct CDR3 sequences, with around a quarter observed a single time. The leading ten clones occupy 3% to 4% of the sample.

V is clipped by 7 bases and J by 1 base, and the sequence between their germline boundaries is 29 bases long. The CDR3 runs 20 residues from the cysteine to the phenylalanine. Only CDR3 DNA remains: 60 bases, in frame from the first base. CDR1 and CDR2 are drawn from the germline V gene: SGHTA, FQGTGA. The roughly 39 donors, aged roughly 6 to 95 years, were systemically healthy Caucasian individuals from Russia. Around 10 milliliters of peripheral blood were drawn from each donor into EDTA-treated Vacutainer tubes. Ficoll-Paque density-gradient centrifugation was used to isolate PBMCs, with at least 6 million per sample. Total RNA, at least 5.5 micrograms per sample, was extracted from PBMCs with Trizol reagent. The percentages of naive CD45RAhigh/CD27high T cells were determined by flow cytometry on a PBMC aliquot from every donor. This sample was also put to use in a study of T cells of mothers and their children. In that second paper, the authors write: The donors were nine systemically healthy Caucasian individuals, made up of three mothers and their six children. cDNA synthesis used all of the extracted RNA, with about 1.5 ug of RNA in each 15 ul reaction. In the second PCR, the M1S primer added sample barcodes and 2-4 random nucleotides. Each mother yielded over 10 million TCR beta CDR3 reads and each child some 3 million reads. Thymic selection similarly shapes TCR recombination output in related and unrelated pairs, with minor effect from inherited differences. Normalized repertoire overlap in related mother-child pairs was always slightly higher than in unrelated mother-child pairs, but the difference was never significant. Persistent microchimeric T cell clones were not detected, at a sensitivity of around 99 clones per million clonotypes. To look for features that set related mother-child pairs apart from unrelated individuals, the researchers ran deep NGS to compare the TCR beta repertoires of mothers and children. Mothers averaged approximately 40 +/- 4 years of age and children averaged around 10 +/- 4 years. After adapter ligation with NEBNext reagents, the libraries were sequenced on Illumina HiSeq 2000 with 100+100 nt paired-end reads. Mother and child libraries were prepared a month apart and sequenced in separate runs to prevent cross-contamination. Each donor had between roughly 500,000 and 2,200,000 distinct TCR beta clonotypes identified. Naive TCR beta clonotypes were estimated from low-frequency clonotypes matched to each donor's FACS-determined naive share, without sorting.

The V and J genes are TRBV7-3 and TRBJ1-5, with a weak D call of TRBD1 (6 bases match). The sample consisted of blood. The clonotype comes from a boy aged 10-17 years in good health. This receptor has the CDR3 CASTFDGGKLKGVSNQPQHF. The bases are TGTGCCAGCACCTTTGATGGTGGGAAACTTAAGGGGGTGAGCAATCAGCCCCAGCATTTT.